This T cell receptor beta chain was found in a study of OX40 agonist ivuxolimab in advanced cancers. Study overall: Antecedent anti-PD-1, anti-PD-L1 or anti-CTLA-4 therapy was permissible, with roughly 40% having received some. General observations from the study: The mean number of expanded clones was higher in CD8+ T cells than in CD4+.

This clone came up a few times. The antigen remains unidentified. Generated by immunoSEQ multiplex PCR, the TCRdb table keeps only in-frame clones and is missing some. The table lists under 70,000 clones, roughly 89% of them singletons. V was clipped by 3 bases and J by 1 base, with 0 bases between them. Germline assignment: CDR1 SNHLY and CDR2 FYNNEI. CDR3 length: 11 amino acids. Sampling of blood occurred at baseline, cycle 4 day 1, and cycle 7 day 1. The chain uses TRBV2 and TRBJ1-1; no reliable D call. The source of this sequence is an adult with an advanced solid tumor such as melanoma, head and neck, liver or kidney cancer. The input for sequencing was CD4+ or CD8+ T cells sorted from blood, taken in a trial of the OX40 agonist ivuxolimab. The CDR3 coding sequence is TGTGCCAGCAGTGAGAACACTGAAGCTTTCTTT. Amino acid sequence: CASSENTEAFF. The entire variable domain, with the rest obtained from reference TRBV2 and TRBJ1-1, is as follows: EPEVTQTPSHQVTQMGQEVILRCVPISNHLYFYWYRQILGQKVEFLVSFYNNEISEKSEIFDDQFSVERPDGSNFTLKIRSTKLEDSAMYFCASSENTEAFFGQGTRLTVV.